This T cell receptor (beta chain) was identified during a study of human thymus T cells. Study-wide points: Use of V and J genes seemed skewed within the thymic and blood repertoires. Related research examined unrelated individuals and reported that their thymic repertoires overlapped highly.

Surgeons resected thymus tissue during corrective heart surgery. Serving as donors were healthy Finnish infants, each of whom was having open corrective surgery for congenital heart defects. CDR1 and CDR2 (germline): MDHEN, SYDVKM. The CDR3 has 18 residues. The germline V and J ends were trimmed by 1 base and 0 bases, with 16 bases remaining between them. As concerns this clone: Its target is unknown.

Profiled with immunoSEQ multiplex PCR; TCRdb holds only in-frame clones, not every one. Seen here are about 78,000 clones, 96% observed once, and the top ten hold 0.025% to 0.04%. The sample comprised thymus tissue. This sequence joins TRBV28 and TRBJ2-1, with D possibly being TRBD2 (6 bases). The TCR sequence derives from a boy under two years old with a congenital heart defect but otherwise immunologically healthy. The CDR3 reads CASSLFWPGDSSYNEQFF. DNA for the CDR3: TGTGCCAGCAGTTTATTTTGGCCGGGGGATAGCTCCTACAATGAGCAGTTCTTC. The full variable domain, in which reference TRBV28 and TRBJ2-1 provide the parts outside the CDR3, is DVKVTQSSRYLVKRTGEKVFLECVQDMDHENMFWYRQDPGLGLRLIYFSYDVKMKEKGDIPEGYSVSREKKERFSLILESASTNQTSMYLCASSLFWPGDSSYNEQFFGPGTRLTVL.